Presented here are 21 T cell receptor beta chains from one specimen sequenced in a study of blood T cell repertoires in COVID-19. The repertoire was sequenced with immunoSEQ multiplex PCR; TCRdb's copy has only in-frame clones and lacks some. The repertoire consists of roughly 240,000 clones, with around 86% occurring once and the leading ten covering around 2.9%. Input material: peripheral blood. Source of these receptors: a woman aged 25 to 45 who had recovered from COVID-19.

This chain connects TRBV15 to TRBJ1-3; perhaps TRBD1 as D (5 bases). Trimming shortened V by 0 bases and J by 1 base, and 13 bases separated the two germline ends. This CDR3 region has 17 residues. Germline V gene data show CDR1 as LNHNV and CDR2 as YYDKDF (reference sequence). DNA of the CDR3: TGTGCCACCAGCAGAGATCTCCCGGACAAGTCTGGAAACACCATATATTTT. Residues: CATSRDLPDKSGNTIYF.

The CDR3 bases are TGTGCCAGCAGCCAAGATCCAAGCGGGACTAAAAGTGAGCAGTTCTTC. Its protein is CASSQDPSGTKSEQFF. The V call is TRBV4-2, the J call TRBJ2-1; 7 bases align to TRBD2. The junction had 11 bases not matched to a gene; V was cut back by 0 bases and J by 9 bases. Germline assignment: CDR1 LGHNA and CDR2 YNFKEQ. This CDR3 is built from 16 residues.

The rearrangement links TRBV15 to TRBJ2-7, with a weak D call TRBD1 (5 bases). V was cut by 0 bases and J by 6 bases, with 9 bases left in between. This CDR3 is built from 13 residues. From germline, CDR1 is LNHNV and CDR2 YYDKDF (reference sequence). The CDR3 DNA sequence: TGTGCCACCAGCAGAGATGGGGCAGGCGAGCAGTACTTC. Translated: CATSRDGAGEQYF.

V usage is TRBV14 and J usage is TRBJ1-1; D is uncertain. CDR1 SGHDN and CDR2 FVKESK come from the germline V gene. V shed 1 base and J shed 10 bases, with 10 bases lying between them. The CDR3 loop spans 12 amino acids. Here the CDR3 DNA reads TGTGCCAGCAGCCAAGTTAGTTCCCGAGCTTTCTTT. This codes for CASSQVSSRAFF. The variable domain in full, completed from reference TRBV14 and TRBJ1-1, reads EAGVTQFPSHSVIEKGQTVTLRCDPISGHDNLYWYRRVMGKEIKFLLHFVKESKQDESGMPNNRFLAERTGGTYSTLKVQPAELEDSGVYFCASSQVSSRAFFGQGTRLTVV.

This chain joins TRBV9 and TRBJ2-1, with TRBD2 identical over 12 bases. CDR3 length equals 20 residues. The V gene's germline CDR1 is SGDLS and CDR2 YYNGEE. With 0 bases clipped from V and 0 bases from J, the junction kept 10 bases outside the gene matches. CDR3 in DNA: TGTGCCAGCAGCGTAGAGTCCCGGCTAGCGGGGGGGCTCTCCTACAATGAGCAGTTCTTC. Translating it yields CASSVESRLAGGLSYNEQFF.

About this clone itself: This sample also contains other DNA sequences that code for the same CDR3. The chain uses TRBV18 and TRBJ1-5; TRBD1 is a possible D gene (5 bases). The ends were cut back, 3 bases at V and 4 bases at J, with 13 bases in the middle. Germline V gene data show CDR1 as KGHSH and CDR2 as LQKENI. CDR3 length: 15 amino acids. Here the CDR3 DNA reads TGTGCCAGCTCACCCCGGGGGGATCGTAATCAGCCCCAGCATTTT. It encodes CASSPRGDRNQPQHF.

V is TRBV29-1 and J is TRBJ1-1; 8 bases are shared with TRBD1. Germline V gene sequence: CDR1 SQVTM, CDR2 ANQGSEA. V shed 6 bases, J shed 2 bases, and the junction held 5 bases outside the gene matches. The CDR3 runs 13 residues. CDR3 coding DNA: TGCAGCGTACGCGGGACAGGCAACACTGAAGCTTTCTTT. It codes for CSVRGTGNTEAFF.

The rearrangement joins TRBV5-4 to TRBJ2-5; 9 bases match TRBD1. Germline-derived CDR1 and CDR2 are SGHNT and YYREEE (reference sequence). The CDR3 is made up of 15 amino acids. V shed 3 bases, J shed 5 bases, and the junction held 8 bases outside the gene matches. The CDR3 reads CASSSRQGVAETQYF. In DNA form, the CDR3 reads TGTGCCAGCAGCTCAAGACAGGGGGTCGCGGAGACCCAGTACTTC.

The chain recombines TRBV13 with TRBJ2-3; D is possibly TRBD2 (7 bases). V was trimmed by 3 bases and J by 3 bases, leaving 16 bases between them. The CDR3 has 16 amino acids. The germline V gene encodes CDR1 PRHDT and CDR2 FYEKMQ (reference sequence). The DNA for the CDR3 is TGTGCCAGCAGCTTTAGGAGGGGGGGCGTAACAGATACGCAGTATTTT. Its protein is CASSFRRGGVTDTQYF.

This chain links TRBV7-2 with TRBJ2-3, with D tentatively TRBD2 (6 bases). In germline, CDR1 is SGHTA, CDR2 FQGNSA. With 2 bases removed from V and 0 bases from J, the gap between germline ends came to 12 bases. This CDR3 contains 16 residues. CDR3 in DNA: TGTGCCAGCAGCTTACGACGGGGGACTAGCACAGATACGCAGTATTTT. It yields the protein CASSLRRGTSTDTQYF. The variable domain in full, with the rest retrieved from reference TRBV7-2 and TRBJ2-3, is GAGVSQSPSNKVTEKGKDVELRCDPISGHTALYWYRQSLGQGLEFLIYFQGNSAPDKSGLPSDRFSAERTGGSVSTLTIQRTQQEDSAVYLCASSLRRGTSTDTQYFGPGTRLTVL.

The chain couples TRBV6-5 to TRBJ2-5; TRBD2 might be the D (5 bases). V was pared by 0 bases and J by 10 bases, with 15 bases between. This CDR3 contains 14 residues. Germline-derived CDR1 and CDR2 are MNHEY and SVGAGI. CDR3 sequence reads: CASSYSRVTGSQYF. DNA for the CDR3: TGTGCCAGCAGTTACTCTAGGGTAACGGGGAGCCAGTACTTC.

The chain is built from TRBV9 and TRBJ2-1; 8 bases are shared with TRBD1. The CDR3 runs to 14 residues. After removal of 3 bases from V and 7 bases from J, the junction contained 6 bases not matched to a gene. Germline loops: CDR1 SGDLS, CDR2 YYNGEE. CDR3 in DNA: TGTGCCAGCAGCGAACAGGACAGGGCGAATGAGCAGTTCTTC. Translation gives CASSEQDRANEQFF.

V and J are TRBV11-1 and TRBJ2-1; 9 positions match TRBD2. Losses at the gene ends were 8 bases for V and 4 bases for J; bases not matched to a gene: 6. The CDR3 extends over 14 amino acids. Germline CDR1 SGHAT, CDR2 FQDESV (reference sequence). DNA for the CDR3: TGTGCCAGCGCTCTAGCGGGGACTTACAATGAGCAGTTCTTC. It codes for CASALAGTYNEQFF.

The CDR3 region is CASSDYNRGGYTF. The CDR3 DNA is TGTGCCAGCAGTGATTACAATAGGGGTGGCTACACCTTC. The rearrangement links TRBV2 to TRBJ1-2, with D possibly matching TRBD1 (5 bases). Germline CDR1 and CDR2: SNHLY and FYNNEI. V gave up 3 bases and J gave up 7 bases, with 12 bases separating them. This CDR3 region has 13 residues.

In DNA form, the CDR3 reads TGTGCCAGCTCACCACTAACGGGAACAGATACGCAGTATTTT. Encoded protein: CASSPLTGTDTQYF. The chain carries TRBV18 and TRBJ2-3, with D perhaps TRBD2 (5 bases). V was trimmed by 1 base and J by 3 bases, leaving 8 bases between them. Germline V lookup: CDR1 KGHSH, CDR2 LQKENI. The CDR3 totals 14 residues.

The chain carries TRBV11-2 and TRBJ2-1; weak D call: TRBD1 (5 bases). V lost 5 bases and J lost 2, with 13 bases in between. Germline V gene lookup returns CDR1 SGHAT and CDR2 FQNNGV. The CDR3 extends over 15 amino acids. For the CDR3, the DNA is TGTGCCAGCAGCGTGGACACCCCAACCTACAATGAGCAGTTCTTC. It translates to CASSVDTPTYNEQFF.

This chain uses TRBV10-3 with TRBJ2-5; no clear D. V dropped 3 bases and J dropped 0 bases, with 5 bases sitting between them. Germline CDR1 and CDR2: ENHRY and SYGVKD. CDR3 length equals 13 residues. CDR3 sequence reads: CAISDLYQETQYF. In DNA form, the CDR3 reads TGTGCCATCAGTGACCTGTACCAAGAGACCCAGTACTTC.

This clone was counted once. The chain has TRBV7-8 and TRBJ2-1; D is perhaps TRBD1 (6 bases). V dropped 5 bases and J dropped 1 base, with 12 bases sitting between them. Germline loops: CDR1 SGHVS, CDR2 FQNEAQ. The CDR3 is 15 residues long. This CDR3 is CASSLTGNSYNEQFF. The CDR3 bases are TGTGCCAGCAGCCTTACAGGGAATTCCTACAATGAGCAGTTCTTC. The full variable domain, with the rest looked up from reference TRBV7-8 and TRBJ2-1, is GAGVSQSPRYKVAKRGQDVALRCDPISGHVSLFWYQQALGQGPEFLTYFQNEAQLDKSGLPSDRFFAERPEGSVSTLKIQRTQQEDSAVYLCASSLTGNSYNEQFFGPGTRLTVL.

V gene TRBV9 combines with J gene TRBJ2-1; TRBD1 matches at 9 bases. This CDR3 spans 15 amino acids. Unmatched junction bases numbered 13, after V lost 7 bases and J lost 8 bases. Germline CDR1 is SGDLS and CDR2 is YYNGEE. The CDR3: CASGTGKILSDEQFF. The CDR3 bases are TGTGCCAGCGGGACAGGGAAAATTCTAAGTGATGAGCAGTTCTTC.

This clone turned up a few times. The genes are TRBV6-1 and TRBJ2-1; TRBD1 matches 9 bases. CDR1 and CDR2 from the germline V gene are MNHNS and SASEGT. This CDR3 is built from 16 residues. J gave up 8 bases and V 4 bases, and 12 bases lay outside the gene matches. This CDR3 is CASSARKWGQGYEQFF. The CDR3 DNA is TGTGCCAGCAGTGCCCGGAAATGGGGACAGGGCTATGAGCAGTTCTTC.

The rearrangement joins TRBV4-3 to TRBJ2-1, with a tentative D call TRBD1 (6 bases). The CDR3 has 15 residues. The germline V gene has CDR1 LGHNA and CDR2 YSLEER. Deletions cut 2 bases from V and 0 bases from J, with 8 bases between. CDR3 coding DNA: TGCGCCAGCAGCCAACAGGGGACCTCCTACAATGAGCAGTTCTTC. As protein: CASSQQGTSYNEQFF.